This section outlines one T cell receptor (beta chain) sequence together with its context. These data belong to a study of blood T cell repertoires in COVID-19. The wider study: Sites across the United States, Italy and Spain contributed samples from acute and convalescent COVID-19.

Per the authors' pipeline: Estimates of nucleated cell counts were drawn from the amplification of reference gene primers. The repertoire was sequenced with immunoSEQ multiplex PCR; TCRdb's copy has only in-frame clones and lacks some. That table furnishes V, J and clone size, whereas the DNA furnished D and trimming. Of about 97,000 clones listed, about nine tenths are singletons. Source material: peripheral blood. This sequence was found in a man aged 60 to 75 with acute or convalescent COVID-19.

CDR3 amino acids: CASSGTEFLSRQETQYF. CDR3 DNA sequence: TGTGCCAGCAGCGGTACAGAGTTCCTCTCCAGACAAGAGACCCAGTACTTC. The J gene is TRBJ2-5, the V gene TRBV7-9; D unclear. Trimming cost V 5 bases and J 2 bases, with 21 bases left between them. Per the germline V gene, CDR1 is SEHNR and CDR2 is FQNEAQ (reference sequence). CDR3 size: 17 residues.